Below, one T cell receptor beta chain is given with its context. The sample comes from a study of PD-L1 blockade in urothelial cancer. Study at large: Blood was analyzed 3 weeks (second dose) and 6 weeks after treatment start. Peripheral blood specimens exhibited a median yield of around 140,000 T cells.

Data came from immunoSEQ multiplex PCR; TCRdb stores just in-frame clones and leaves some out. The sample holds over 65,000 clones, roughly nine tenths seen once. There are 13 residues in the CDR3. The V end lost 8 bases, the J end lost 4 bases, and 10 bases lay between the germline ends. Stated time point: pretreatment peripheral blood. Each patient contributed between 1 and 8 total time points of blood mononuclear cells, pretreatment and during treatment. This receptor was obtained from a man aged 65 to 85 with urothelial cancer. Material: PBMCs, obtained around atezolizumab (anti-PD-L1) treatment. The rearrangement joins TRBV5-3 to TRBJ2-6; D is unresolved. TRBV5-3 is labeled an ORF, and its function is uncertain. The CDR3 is CARELRGANVLTF. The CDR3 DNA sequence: TGTGCCAGGGAACTGAGGGGGGCCAACGTCCTGACTTTC.